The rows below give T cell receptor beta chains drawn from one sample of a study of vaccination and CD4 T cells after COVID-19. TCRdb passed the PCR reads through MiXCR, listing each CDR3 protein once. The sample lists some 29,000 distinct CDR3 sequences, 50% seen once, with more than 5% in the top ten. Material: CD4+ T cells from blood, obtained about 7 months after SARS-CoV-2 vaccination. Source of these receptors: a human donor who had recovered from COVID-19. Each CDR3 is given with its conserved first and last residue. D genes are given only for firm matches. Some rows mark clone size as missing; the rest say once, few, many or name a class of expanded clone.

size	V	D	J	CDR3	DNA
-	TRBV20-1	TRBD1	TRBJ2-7	CSARYPGTAYEQYF	TGCAGTGCTAGGTACCCCGGGACAGCCTACGAGCAGTACTTC
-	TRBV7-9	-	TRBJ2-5	CASSLTQETQYF	TGTGCCAGCAGCTTAACCCAGGAGACCCAGTACTTC
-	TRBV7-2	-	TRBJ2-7	CASSPRQFRSSYEQYF	TGTGCCAGCAGCCCAAGACAGTTTAGGAGCTCCTACGAGCAGTACTTC
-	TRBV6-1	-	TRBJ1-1	CASSEGGGNTEAFF	TGTGCCAGCAGTGAAGGGGGAGGGAACACTGAAGCTTTCTTT
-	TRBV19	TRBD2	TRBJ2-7	CATKRGAGGSYEQYF	TGTGCCACCAAGAGGGGGGCGGGAGGCTCCTACGAGCAGTACTTC
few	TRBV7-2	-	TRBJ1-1	CASSLHMVAGGTEAFF	TGTGCCAGCAGCTTACATATGGTGGCAGGCGGTACTGAAGCTTTCTTT
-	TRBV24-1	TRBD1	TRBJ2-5	CATSDLTGGETQYF	TGTGCCACCAGTGATTTGACAGGGGGAGAGACCCAGTACTTC
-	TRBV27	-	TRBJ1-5	CASSYTGRNQPQHF	TGTGCCAGCAGTTACACAGGGAGGAATCAGCCCCAGCATTTT
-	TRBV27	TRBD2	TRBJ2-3	CASSRGDYLTDTQYF	TGTGCCAGCAGCCGGGGGGACTACCTCACAGATACGCAGTATTTT
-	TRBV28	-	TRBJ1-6	CASSSPGGFYNSPLHF	TGTGCCAGCAGTTCCCCCGGGGGCTTTTATAATTCACCCCTCCACTTT
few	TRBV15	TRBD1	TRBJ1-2	CATSRDRGTGSYGYTF	TGTGCCACCAGCAGAGATCGCGGGACAGGGTCCTATGGCTACACCTTC
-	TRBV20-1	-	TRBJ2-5	CSAPPLPAGETQYF	TGCAGTGCCCCCCCACTACCTGCGGGCGAGACCCAGTACTTC
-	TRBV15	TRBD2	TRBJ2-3	CATSRSRGAGTDTQYF	TGTGCCACCAGTAGAAGTCGAGGAGCGGGAACAGATACGCAGTATTTT
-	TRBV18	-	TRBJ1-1	CASSPPGIMNTEAFF	TGTGCCAGCTCACCACCCGGCATTATGAACACTGAAGCTTTCTTT
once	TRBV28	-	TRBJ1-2	CASYGGTYGYTF	TGTGCCAGCTACGGTGGGACCTATGGCTACACCTTC
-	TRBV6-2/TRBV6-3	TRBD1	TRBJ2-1	CASSYRDRGYGGGNEQFF	TGTGCCAGCAGTTACCGGGACAGGGGATACGGGGGTGGCAATGAGCAGTTCTTC
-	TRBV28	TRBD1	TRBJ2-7	CASRTGSSYEQYF	TGTGCCAGCAGGACAGGGAGCTCCTACGAGCAGTACTTC
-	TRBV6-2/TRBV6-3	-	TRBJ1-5	CASRPQWGPDQPQHF	TGTGCCAGCAGGCCTCAGTGGGGGCCTGATCAGCCCCAGCATTTT
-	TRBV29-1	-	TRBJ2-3	CSVDGPGTDTQYF	TGCAGCGTTGATGGCCCGGGAACAGATACGCAGTATTTT
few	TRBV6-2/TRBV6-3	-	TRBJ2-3	CASSYVPGDTQYF	TGTGCCAGCAGTTACGTTCCGGGCGATACGCAGTATTTT
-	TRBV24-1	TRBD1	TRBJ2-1	CATAASPAAGGQFF	TGTGCCACCGCAGCCTCGCCCGCGGCAGGGGGCCAGTTCTTC
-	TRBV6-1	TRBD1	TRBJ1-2	CASSEWDRGNYGYTF	TGTGCCAGCAGTGAATGGGACAGGGGAAACTATGGCTACACCTTC